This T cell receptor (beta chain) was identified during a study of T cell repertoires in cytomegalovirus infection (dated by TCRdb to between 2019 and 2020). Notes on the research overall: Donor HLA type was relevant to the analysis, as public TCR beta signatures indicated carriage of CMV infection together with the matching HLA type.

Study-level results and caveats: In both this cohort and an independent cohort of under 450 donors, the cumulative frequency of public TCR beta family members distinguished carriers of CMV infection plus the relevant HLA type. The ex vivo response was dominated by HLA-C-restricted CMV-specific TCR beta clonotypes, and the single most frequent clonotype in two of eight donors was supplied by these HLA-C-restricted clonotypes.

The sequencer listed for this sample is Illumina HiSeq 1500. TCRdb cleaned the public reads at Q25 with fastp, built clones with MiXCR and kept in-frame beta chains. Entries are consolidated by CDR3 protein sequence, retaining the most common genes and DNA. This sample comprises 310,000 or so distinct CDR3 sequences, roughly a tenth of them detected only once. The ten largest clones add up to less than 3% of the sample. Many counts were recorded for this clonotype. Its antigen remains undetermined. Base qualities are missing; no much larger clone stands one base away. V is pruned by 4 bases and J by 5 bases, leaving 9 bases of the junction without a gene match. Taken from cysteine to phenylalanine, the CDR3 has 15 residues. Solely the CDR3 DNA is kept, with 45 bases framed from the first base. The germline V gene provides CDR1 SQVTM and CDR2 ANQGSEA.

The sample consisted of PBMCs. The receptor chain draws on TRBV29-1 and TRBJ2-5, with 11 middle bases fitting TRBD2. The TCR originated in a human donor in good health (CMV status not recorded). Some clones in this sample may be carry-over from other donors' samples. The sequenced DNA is TGCAGCGTTGGGAGTAGCGGGGGGGGGACGGAGACCCAGTACTTC. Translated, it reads CSVGSSGGGTETQYF.